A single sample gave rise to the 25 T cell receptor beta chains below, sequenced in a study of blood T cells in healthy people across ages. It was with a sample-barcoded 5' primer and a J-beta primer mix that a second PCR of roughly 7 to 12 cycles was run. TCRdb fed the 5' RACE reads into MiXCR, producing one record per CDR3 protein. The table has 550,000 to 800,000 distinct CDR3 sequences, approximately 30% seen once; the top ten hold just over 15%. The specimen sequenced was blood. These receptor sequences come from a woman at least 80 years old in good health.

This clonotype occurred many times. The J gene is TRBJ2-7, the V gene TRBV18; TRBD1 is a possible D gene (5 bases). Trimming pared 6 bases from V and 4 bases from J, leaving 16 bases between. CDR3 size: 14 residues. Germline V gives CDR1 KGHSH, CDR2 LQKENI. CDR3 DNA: TGTGCCAGCTCGTCTGCCCTACAGGCGTACGAGCAGTACTTC. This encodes CASSSALQAYEQYF.

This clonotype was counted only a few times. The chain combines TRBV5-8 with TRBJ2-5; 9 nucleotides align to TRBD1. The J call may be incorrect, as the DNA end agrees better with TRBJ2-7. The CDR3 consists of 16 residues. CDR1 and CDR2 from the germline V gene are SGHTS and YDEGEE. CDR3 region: CASSSAAGTGCSEQYF. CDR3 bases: TGTGCCAGCAGCTCCGCAGCCGGGACAGGGTGCTCCGAGCAGTACTTC.

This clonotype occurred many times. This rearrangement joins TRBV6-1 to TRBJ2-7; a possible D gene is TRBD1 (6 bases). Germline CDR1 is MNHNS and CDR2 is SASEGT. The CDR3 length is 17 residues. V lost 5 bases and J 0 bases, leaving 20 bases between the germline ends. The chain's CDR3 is CASSIRSRGHRSYEQYF. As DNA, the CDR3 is TGTGCCAGCAGTATCCGAAGCAGGGGACATCGCTCCTACGAGCAGTACTTC.

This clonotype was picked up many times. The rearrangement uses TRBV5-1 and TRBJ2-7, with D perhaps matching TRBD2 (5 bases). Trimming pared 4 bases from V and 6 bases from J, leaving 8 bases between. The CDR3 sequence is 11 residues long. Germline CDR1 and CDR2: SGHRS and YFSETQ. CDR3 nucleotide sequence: TGCGCCAGCAGCCGCCGGGGCGAGCAGTACTTC. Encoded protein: CASSRRGEQYF.

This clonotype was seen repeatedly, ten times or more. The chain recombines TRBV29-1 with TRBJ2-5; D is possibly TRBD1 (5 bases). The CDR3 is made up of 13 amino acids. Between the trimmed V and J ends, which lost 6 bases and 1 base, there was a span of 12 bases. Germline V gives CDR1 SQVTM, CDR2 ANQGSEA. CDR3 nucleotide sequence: TGCAGCGTGGAGATCAGGGCCCAAGAGACCCAGTACTTC. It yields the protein CSVEIRAQETQYF.

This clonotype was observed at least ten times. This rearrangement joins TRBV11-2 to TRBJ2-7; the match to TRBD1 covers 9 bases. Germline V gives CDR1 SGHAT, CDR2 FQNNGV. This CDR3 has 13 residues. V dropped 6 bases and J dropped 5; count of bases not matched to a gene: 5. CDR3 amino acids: CASRLGTGNEQYF. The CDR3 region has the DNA TGTGCCAGCAGATTGGGGACAGGGAACGAGCAGTACTTC.

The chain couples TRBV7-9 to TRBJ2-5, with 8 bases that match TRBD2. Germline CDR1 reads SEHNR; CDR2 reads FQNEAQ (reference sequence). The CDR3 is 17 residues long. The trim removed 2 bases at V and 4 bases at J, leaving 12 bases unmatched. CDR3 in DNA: TGTGCCAGCAGCTTATCTCTCGTCGCGGGAGGCGGAGAGACCCAGTACTTC. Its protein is CASSLSLVAGGGETQYF.

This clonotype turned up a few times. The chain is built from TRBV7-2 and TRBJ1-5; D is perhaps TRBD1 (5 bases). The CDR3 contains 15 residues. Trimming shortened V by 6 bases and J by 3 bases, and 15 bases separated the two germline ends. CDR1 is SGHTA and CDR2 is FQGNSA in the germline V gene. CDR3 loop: CASSPEGANNQPQHF. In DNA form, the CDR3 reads TGTGCCAGCAGTCCCGAAGGGGCGAACAATCAGCCCCAGCATTTT.

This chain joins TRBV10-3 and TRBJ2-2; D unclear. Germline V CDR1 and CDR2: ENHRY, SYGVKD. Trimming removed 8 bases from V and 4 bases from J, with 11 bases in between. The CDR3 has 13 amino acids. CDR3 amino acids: CAISPFSTGELFF. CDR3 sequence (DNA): TGTGCCATCTCCCCTTTTTCCACCGGGGAGCTGTTTTTT.

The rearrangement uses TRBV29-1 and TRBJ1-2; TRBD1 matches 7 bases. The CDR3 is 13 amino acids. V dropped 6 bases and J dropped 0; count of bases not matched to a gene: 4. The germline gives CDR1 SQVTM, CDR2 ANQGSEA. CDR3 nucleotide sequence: TGCAGCGTGGCCCAGGGGGCTAACTATGGCTACACCTTC. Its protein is CSVAQGANYGYTF.

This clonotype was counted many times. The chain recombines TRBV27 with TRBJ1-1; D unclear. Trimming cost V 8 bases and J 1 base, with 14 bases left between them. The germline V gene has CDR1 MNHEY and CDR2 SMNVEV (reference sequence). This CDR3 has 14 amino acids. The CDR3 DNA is TGTGCCAGCCTTGTGGTAGGACGGAACACTGAAGCTTTCTTT. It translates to CASLVVGRNTEAFF.

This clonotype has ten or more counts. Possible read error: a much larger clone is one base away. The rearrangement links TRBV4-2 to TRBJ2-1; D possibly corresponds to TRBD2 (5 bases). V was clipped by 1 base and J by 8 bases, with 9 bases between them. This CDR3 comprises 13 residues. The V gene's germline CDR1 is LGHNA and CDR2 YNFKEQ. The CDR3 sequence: CASSQVEGHEQFF. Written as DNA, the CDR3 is TGTGCCAGCAGCCAAGTAGAGGGCCATGAGCAGTTCTTC.

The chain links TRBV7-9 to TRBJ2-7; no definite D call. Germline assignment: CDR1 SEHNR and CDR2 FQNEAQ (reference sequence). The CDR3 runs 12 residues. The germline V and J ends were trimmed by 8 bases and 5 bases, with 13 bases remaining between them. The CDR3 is CASGPRTHEQYF. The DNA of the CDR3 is TGTGCCAGCGGCCCCAGGACCCACGAGCAGTACTTC.

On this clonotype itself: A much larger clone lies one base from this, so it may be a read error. CDR3 sequence (DNA): TGTGCCAGCAACCGGGACAGGGCCTACCATGAGCAGTTCTTC. Its translation is CASNRDRAYHEQFF. This chain joins TRBV27 and TRBJ2-1, with 9 bases identical to TRBD1. Germline CDR1 and CDR2: MNHEY and SMNVEV (reference sequence). CDR3 length: 14 amino acids.

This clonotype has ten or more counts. The CDR3 is CAAGGRVYGYTF. DNA for the CDR3: TGTGCCGCCGGGGGGCGCGTCTATGGCTACACCTTC. The chain carries TRBV5-6 and TRBJ1-2, with D perhaps TRBD1 (6 bases). This CDR3 contains 12 residues. The V gene lost 10 bases and the J gene lost 4 bases, with 14 bases spanning the gap. Germline V gives CDR1 SGHDT, CDR2 YYEEEE. Filled out from reference TRBV5-6 and TRBJ1-2, the complete variable domain reads DAGVTQSPTHLIKTRGQQVTLRCSPKSGHDTVSWYQQALGQGPQFIFQYYEEEERQRGNFPDRFSGHQFPNYSSELNVNALLLGDSALYLCAAGGRVYGYTFGSGTRLTVV.

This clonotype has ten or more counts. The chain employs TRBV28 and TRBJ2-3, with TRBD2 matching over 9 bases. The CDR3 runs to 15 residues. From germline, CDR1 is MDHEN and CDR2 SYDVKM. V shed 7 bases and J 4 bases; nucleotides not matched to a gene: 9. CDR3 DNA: TGTGCCAGCAAGCGACTAGCGGAATATCCAGATACGCAGTATTTT. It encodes CASKRLAEYPDTQYF.

The CDR3 reads CASSLGAGESTEAFF. The CDR3 coding sequence is TGCGCCAGCAGCCTGGGGGCAGGGGAAAGTACTGAAGCTTTCTTT. The gene calls are TRBV5-1 and TRBJ1-1; a possible D gene is TRBD1 (6 bases). V was clipped by 4 bases and J by 5 bases, with 18 bases between them. Germline V CDR1 and CDR2: SGHRS, YFSETQ. The CDR3 spans 15 residues.

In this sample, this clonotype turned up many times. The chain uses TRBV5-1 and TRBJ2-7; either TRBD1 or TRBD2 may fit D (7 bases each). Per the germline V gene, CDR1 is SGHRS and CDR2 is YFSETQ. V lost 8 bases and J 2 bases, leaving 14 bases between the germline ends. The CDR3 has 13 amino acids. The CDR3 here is CASRSGTAYEQYF. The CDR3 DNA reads TGCGCCAGTCGGAGCGGGACAGCCTACGAGCAGTACTTC.

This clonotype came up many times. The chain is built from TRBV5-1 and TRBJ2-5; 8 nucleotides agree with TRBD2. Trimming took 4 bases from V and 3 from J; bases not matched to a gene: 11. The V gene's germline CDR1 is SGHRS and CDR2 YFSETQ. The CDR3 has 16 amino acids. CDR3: CASSLTSGKTKETQYF. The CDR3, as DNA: TGCGCCAGCAGCCTTACTAGCGGCAAAACAAAAGAGACCCAGTACTTC.

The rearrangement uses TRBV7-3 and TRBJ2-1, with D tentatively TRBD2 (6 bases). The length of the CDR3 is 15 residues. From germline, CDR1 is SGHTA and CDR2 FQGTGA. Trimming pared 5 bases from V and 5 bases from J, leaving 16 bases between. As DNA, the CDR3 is TGTGCCAGCAGCCACCTCCGGGGGTACGACAATGAGCAGTTCTTC. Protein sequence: CASSHLRGYDNEQFF.

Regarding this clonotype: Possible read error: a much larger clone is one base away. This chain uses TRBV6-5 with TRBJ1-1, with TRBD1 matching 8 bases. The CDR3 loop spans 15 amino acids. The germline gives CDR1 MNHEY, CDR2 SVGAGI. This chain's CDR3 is CAGRPRQGLNTEAFF. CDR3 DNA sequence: TGTGCCGGCAGGCCTAGACAGGGGCTGAACACTGAAGCTTTCTTT.

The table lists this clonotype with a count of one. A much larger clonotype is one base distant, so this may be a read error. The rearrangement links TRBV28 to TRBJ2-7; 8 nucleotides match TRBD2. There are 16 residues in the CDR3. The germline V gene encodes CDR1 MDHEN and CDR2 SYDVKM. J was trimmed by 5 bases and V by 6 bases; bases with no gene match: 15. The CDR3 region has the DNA TGTGCCAGCAGCCGAAGGAGCGGGGGCTCCGCGCACGAGCAGTACTTC. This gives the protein CASSRRSGGSAHEQYF. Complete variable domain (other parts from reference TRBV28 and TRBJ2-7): DVKVTQSSRYLVKRTGEKVFLECVQDMDHENMFWYRQDPGLGLRLIYFSYDVKMKEKGDIPEGYSVSREKKERFSLILESASTNQTSMYLCASSRRSGGSAHEQYFGPGTRLTVT.

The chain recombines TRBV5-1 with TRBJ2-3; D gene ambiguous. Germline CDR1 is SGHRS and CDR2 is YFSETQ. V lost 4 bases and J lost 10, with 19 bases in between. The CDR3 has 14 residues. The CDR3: CASSPGQSTDAQYF. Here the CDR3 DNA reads TGCGCCAGCAGCCCGGGCCAGAGCACGGATGCGCAGTATTTT.

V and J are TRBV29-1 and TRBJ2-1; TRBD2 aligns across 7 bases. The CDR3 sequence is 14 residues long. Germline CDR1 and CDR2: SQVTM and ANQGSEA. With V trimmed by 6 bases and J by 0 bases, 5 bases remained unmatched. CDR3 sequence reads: CSVLAEGSYNEQFF. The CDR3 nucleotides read TGCAGCGTCCTAGCGGAAGGCTCCTACAATGAGCAGTTCTTC.

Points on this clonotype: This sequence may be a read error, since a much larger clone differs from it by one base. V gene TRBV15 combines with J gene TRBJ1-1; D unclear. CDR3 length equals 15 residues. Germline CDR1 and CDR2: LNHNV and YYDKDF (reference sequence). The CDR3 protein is CATSREGNLNTETFF. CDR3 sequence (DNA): TGTGCCACCAGCAGAGAGGGGAATTTGAACACTGAAACTTTCTTT.